The source of this T cell receptor (beta chain) is a study of T cell responses to AZD1222 COVID-19 vaccine. Study results and caveats: Rises in breadth and depth of Spike-specific TCRs came after two AZD1222 doses. Every sample of the repertoires postdated the peak T cell response. The study reported that nearly half of spike-specific TCRs target unmutated variant regions.

V gave up 4 bases and J gave up 6 bases; unmatched junction bases: 8. The CDR3 contains 15 residues. CDR1 is KGHDR and CDR2 is SFDVKD in the germline V gene. Using immunoSEQ multiplex PCR, the repertoire was profiled, and TCRdb retains in-frame clones only, with some absent. The sample has more than 150,000 clones; 90% are singletons. This clone showed up just a few times. The antigen remains undetermined. The chain has TRBV24-1 and TRBJ2-1; 7 bases line up with TRBD2. The sample consisted of peripheral blood, taken on day 0 of AZD1222 vaccination. The TCR was taken from an adult in good health. For the CDR3, the DNA is TGTGCCACCAGTGACGCAAAGCGGGGAGGCAATGAGCAGTTCTTC. It codes for CATSDAKRGGNEQFF.